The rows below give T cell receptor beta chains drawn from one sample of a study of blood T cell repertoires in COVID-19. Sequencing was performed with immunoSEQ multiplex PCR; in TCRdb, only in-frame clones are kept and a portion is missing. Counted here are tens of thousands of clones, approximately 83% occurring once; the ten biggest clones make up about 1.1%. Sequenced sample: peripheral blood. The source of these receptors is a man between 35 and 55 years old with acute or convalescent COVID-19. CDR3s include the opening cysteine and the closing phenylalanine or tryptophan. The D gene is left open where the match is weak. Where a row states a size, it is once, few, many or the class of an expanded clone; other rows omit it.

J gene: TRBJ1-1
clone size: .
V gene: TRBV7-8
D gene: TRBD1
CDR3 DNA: TGTGCCAGCAGCTTCGGGCAGGGGGTACGGGACACTGAAGCTTTCTTT
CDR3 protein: CASSFGQGVRDTEAFF

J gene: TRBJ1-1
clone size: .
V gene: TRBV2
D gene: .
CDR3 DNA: TGTGCCAGCAGTGAAGGGCAACCCAACACTGAAGCTTTCTTT
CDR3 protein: CASSEGQPNTEAFF

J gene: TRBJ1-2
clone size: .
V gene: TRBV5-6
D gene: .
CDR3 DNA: TGTGCCAGCAGCTTGGGCGAGCGCTATGGCTACACCTTC
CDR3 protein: CASSLGERYGYTF

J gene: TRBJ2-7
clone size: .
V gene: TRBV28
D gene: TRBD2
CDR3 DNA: TGTGCCAGCAGACTAGCGGGGACCAGCTCCTACGAGCAGTACTTC
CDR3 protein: CASRLAGTSSYEQYF

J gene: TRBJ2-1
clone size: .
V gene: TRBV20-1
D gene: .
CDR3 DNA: TGCAGTGCTAGCGGGGGTAATGAGCAGTTCTTC
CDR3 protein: CSASGGNEQFF

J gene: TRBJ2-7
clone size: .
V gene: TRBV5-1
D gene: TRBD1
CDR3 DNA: TGCGCCAGCAGCTTGCCCAATGCACAGGGGATCCAGTACTTC
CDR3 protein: CASSLPNAQGIQYF

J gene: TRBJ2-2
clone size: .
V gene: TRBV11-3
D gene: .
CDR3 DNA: TGTGCCAGCACTGAGGACAGCTCACCCGGGGAGCTGTTTTTT
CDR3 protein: CASTEDSSPGELFF

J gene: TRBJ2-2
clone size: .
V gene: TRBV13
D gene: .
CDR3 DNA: TGTGCCAGCAGCTTAGGCCTACCTGGGAGTCACGGGACCGGGGAGCTGTTTTTT
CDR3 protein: CASSLGLPGSHGTGELFF

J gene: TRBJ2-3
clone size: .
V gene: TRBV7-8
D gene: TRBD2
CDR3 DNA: TGTGCCAGCAGCTTAGTCCCAGCGGGGGGGGGAGATACGCAGTATTTT
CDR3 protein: CASSLVPAGGGDTQYF

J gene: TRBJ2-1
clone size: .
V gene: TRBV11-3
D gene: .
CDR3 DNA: TGTGCCAGCAGCTTCCATGGGGCTAACTACAATGAGCAGTTCTTC
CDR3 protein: CASSFHGANYNEQFF

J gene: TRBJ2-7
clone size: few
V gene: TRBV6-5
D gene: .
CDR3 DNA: TGTGCCAGCAGTTTAAGTTGGGCCTCCTACGAGCAGTACTTC
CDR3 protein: CASSLSWASYEQYF

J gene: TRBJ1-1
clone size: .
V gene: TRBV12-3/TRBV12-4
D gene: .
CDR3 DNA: TGTGCCAGCAGCTTCAGGGTTGACACTGAAGCTTTCTTT
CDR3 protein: CASSFRVDTEAFF

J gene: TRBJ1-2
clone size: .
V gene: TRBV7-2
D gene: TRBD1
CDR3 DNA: TGTGCCAGCAGCGAACCCGGGACAGCAGGCTATGGCTACACCTTC
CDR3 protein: CASSEPGTAGYGYTF

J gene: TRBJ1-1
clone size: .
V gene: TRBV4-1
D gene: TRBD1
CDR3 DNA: TGCGCCAGCAGCCAAGCAGGGGGCGGGAGCACTGAAGCTTTCTTT
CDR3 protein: CASSQAGGGSTEAFF

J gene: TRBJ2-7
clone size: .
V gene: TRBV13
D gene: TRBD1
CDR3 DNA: TGTGCCAGCAGCCGTCGGGACAGGCCCTACGAGCAGTACTTC
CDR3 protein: CASSRRDRPYEQYF

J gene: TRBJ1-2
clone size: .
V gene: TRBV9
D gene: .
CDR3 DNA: TGTGCCAGCAGCGTCTACAACTATGGCTACACCTTC
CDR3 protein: CASSVYNYGYTF

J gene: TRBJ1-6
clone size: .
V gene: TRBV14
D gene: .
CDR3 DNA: TGTGCCAGCAGCCAGCTTACGGGGGGCTATAATTCACCCCTCCACTTT
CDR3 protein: CASSQLTGGYNSPLHF

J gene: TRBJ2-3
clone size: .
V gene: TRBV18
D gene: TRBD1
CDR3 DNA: TGTGCCAGCTCACCCCCGACAGGGGGTATAACAGATACGCAGTATTTT
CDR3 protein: CASSPPTGGITDTQYF

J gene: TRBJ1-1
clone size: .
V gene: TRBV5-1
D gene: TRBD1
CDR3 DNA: TGCGCCAGCAGCTTACCCGACAGGGCGAACACTGAAGCTTTCTTT
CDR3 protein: CASSLPDRANTEAFF

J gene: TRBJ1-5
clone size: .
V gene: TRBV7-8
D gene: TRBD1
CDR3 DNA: TGTGCCAGCAGCCTCAGGGACAGGCAGGGGCAGCCCCAGCATTTT
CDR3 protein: CASSLRDRQGQPQHF

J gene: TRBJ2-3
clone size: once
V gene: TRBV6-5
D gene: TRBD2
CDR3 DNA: TGTGCCAGCAGGCGGGGGGGAAGCACAGATACGCAGTATTTT
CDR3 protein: CASRRGGSTDTQYF

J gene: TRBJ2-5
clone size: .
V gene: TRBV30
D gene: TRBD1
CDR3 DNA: TGTGCCTGGGGCGGGCCGGGACAGTCCCAGACCCAGTACTTC
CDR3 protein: CAWGGPGQSQTQYF

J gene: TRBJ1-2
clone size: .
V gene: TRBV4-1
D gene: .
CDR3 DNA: TGCGCCAGCAGCCCGATCCAGGGCGGGGGTCGGGATGGCTACACCTTC
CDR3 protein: CASSPIQGGGRDGYTF

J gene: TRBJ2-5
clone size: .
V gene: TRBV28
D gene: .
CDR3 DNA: TGTGCCAGCAGTTTATGGGCAGGGGGGAACCAAGAGACCCAGTACTTC
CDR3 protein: CASSLWAGGNQETQYF

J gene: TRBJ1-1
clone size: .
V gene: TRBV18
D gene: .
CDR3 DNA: TGTGCCAGCTCAACCATGGGGCGATCGATGAACACTGAAGCTTTCTTT
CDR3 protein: CASSTMGRSMNTEAFF

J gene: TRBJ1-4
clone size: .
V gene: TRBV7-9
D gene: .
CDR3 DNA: TGTGCCAGCAGCTTGGGCAGCAGAGTTGAAAAACTGTTTTTT
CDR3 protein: CASSLGSRVEKLFF

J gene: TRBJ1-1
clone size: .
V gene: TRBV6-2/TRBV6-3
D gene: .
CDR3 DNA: TGTGCCAGCAGTTACGCTCAGGGTAGCACTGAAGCTTTCTTT
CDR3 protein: CASSYAQGSTEAFF

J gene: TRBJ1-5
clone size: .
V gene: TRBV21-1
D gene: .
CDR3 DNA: TGTGCCAGCAAGGGAGGACACCGCTCCAATCAGCCCCAGCATTTT
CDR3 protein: CASKGGHRSNQPQHF

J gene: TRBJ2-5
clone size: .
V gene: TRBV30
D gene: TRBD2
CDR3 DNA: TGTGCCTGGAACCCCGGGACTAGCAGGCCAAGGGAGACCCAGTACTTC
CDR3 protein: CAWNPGTSRPRETQYF

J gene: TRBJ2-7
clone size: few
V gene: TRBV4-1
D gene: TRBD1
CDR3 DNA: TGCGCCAGCAGCCAAGCACAGGGGACCGAGCAGTACTTC
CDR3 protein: CASSQAQGTEQYF

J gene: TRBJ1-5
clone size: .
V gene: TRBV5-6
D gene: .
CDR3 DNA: TGTGCCAGCAGCTTGTTTCCCGGGACTGGAGCTTACAATCAGCCCCAGCATTTT
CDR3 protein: CASSLFPGTGAYNQPQHF

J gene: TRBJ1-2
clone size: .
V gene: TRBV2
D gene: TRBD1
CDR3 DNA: TGTGCCAGCAGCCTATCAGACAGGGTCGGGAACTATGGCTACACCTTC
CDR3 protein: CASSLSDRVGNYGYTF

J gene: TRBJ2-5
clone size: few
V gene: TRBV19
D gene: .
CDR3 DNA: TGTGCCAGTAGTATAAGAGGGGGAGAGACCCAGTACTTC
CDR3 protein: CASSIRGGETQYF

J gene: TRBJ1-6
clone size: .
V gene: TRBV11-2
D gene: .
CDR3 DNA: TGTGCCAGCAGCTTATCTGGGGCTAATTCACCCCTCCACTTT
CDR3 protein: CASSLSGANSPLHF

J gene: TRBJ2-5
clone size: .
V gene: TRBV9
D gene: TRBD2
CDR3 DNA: TGTGCCAGCAGCGTAGCTGCGGGACTAGCGGTAAAAGAGACCCAGTACTTC
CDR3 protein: CASSVAAGLAVKETQYF

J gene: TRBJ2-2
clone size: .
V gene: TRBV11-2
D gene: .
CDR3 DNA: TGTGCCAGCAGCTTAGGCGTCAGCGGCACCGGGGAGCTGTTTTTT
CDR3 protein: CASSLGVSGTGELFF

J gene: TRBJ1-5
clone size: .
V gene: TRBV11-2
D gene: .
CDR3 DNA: TGTGCCAGCAGACCGACGGCGGGGTCCCAGCCCCAGCATTTT
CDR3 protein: CASRPTAGSQPQHF

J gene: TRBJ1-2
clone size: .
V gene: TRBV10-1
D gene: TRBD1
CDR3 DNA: TGCGCCAGCAGTGAGCCGGGACAGGGACAGGGAGACTATGGCTACACCTTC
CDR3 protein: CASSEPGQGQGDYGYTF

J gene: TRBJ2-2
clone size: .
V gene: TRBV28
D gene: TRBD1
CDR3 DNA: TGTGCCAGCAGCCCCCAGGGGGTTGACGCCGGGGAGCTGTTTTTT
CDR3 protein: CASSPQGVDAGELFF

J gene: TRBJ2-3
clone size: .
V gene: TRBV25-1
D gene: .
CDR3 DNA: TGTGCCAGCAGTGCTCTAATGGGACTCTCCAAAGATACGCAGTATTTT
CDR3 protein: CASSALMGLSKDTQYF

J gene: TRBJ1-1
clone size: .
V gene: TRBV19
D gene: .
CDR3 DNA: TGTGCCTCGGGAGTCCTCTCAGCTTTCTTT
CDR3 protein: CASGVLSAFF

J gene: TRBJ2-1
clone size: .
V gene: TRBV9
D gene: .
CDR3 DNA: TGTGCCAGCAGCGCCAACCGGGGAAATGAGCAGTTCTTC
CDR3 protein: CASSANRGNEQFF

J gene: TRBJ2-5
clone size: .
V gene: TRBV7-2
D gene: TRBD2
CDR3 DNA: TGTGCCAGCAGCCCACAGCGTCTAGCGGGGGGGGGCGTGTACTTC
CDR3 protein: CASSPQRLAGGGVYF

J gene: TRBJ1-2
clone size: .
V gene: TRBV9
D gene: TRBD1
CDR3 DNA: TGTGCCAGCAGCCCGAGACAGGGAAGAGATGGCTACACCTTC
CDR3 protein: CASSPRQGRDGYTF

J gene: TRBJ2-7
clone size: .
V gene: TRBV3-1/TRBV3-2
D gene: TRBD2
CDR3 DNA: TGTGCCAGCAGCCTGACTAGCGGGGGGGACTACGAGCAGTACTTC
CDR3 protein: CASSLTSGGDYEQYF

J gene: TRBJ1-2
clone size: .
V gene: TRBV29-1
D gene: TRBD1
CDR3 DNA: TGCAGCGTGGGAGAACCGGGACAGGGGGGGGCTAACTATGGCTACACCTTC
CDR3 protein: CSVGEPGQGGANYGYTF

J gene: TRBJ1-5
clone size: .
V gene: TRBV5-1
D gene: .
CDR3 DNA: TGCGCCAGCAGCTTGGCATCGGGAGGTAATCAGCCCCAGCATTTT
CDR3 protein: CASSLASGGNQPQHF

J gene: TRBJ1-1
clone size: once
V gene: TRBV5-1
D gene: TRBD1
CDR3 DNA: TGCGCCAGCAGCCAACAGACAGGGGTCAGCACTGAAGCTTTCTTT
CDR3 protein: CASSQQTGVSTEAFF

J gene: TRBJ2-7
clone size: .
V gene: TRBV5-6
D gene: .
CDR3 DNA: TGTGCCAGCAGCGGACAAAGACGGCGTAGCTCCTACGAGCAGTACTTC
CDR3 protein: CASSGQRRRSSYEQYF

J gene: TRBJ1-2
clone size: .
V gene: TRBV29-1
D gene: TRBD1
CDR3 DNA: TGCAGCGTTGATAGAGGTATCGGGACAGGGGTTTATGGCTACACCTTC
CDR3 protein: CSVDRGIGTGVYGYTF

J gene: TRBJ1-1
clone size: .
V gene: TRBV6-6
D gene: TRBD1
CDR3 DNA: TGTGCCAGCAGCCCGGCATTAACAGGGGGCGCGAATGCTTTCTTT
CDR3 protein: CASSPALTGGANAFF

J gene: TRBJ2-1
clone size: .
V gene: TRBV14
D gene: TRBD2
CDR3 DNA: TGTGCCAGCAGCCATCGGGCGGGGGTCTACAATGAGCAGTTCTTC
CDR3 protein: CASSHRAGVYNEQFF

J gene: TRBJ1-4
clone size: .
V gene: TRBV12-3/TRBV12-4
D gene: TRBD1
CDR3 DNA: TGTGCCAGCCAAGGGGGCGCGGGCGAAAAACTGTTTTTT
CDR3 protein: CASQGGAGEKLFF